One and the same sample provided the 14 T cell receptor beta chains below, sequenced in a study of vaccination effects on CD4 cells after COVID-19. Their antigen targets remain unknown. In the ViraFEST assay, antigen-specific CD4+ clonotypes were identified by expansion after peptide-pool stimulation. Having been cultured for ten to eleven days, the cells underwent CD4+ T cell isolation. Repertoires were generated with immunoSEQ multiplex PCR, while TCRdb's copy carries only in-frame clones and drops some. The data hold tens of thousands of clones, with 70% observed a single time. This material consisted of CD4+ T cells from PBMCs cultured with HCoV-229E spike peptides, taken before COVID-19 vaccination. All receptors derive from a human donor who received a COVID-19 vaccine.

The chain carries TRBV9 and TRBJ2-1, with TRBD1 identical over 9 bases. Trimming removed 3 bases from V and 6 bases from J; junction bases left unmatched: 13. Germline V gene sequence: CDR1 SGDLS, CDR2 YYNGEE. The CDR3 is 17 amino acids. The chain's CDR3 is CASSEGDGTGTVNEQFF. The CDR3 DNA reads TGTGCCAGCAGCGAAGGGGACGGGACAGGGACCGTCAATGAGCAGTTCTTC.

The CDR3 coding sequence is TGTGCTAGTTCCCGCCTTAGAACGAACGTCACTGAAGCTTTCTTT. It translates to CASSRLRTNVTEAFF. The chain carries TRBV12-5 and TRBJ1-1; D gene unclear. CDR3 size: 15 residues. Trimming took off 8 bases at V and 4 bases at J, with 20 bases between the two ends. Per germline, CDR1 LGHNT and CDR2 FRNRAP.

This chain uses TRBV5-5 with TRBJ1-4, with D perhaps matching TRBD1 (5 bases). The CDR3 is 16 residues long. The V gene's germline CDR1 is SGHKS and CDR2 YYEKEE (reference sequence). V was trimmed by 0 bases and J by 0 bases, leaving 9 bases between them. The CDR3 sequence: CASSLAGGATNEKLFF. CDR3 DNA sequence: TGTGCCAGCAGCTTGGCCGGGGGTGCAACTAATGAAAAACTGTTTTTT.

The chain has TRBV28 and TRBJ2-1; TRBD2 is a possible D gene (7 bases). CDR3 size: 14 residues. Trimming took off 7 bases at V and 12 bases at J, with 22 bases between the two ends. Germline CDR1 reads MDHEN; CDR2 reads SYDVKM. The CDR3 region is CASTKGGARRSQFF. The CDR3 nucleotides read TGTGCCAGCACCAAGGGGGGGGCGCGTCGTTCGCAGTTCTTC.

The chain joins TRBV12-5 to TRBJ1-1; D is uncertain. Germline V gene sequence: CDR1 LGHNT, CDR2 FRNRAP. V shed 2 bases and J shed 8 bases, with 6 bases lying between them. The CDR3 consists of 11 residues. The chain's CDR3 is CASGLFREAFF. DNA for the CDR3: TGTGCTAGTGGTTTGTTCCGGGAAGCTTTCTTT.

This chain links TRBV5-6 with TRBJ2-3, with D unclear. Between the trimmed V and J ends, which lost 1 base and 3 bases, there was a span of 18 bases. The V gene's germline CDR1 is SGHDT and CDR2 YYEEEE. The CDR3 runs 17 residues. DNA of the CDR3: TGTGCCAGCAGCTTGAACACCATCTTGACGTGGACAGATACGCAGTATTTT. It is translated as CASSLNTILTWTDTQYF.

This chain links TRBV6-1 with TRBJ1-6; possibly TRBD1 for D (5 bases). V was shortened by 0 bases and J by 9 bases, with 12 bases between the two germline ends. The CDR3 has 15 amino acids. Germline CDR1 MNHNS, CDR2 SASEGT. This chain's CDR3 is CASSEAQGSSSPLHF. The CDR3 region has the DNA TGTGCCAGCAGTGAAGCGCAGGGAAGCTCTTCACCCCTCCACTTT.

The genes are TRBV6-5 and TRBJ1-6; no reliable D call. With 6 bases removed from V and 7 bases from J, the gap between germline ends came to 16 bases. There are 15 residues in the CDR3. Germline V gives CDR1 MNHEY, CDR2 SVGAGI. The CDR3 reads CASSPGEGGNSPLHF. CDR3 nucleotides: TGTGCCAGCAGCCCCGGGGAGGGCGGGAATTCACCCCTCCACTTT.

DNA of the CDR3: TGCAGCGTGTTTACAGATAACACCGGGGAGCTGTTTTTT. Amino acids: CSVFTDNTGELFF. This sequence joins TRBV29-1 and TRBJ2-2; D uncertain. The V and J ends lost 6 bases and 2 bases respectively, with 10 bases between them. The CDR3 covers 13 residues. Per the germline V gene, CDR1 is SQVTM and CDR2 is ANQGSEA.

The rearrangement joins TRBV2 to TRBJ2-5; a weak D match, TRBD2 (5 bases). CDR1 SNHLY and CDR2 FYNNEI come from the germline V gene. This CDR3 comprises 14 residues. V lost 7 bases to trimming and J lost 5 bases, with 17 bases between them. Here the CDR3 reads CASILDYSEETQYF. CDR3 bases: TGTGCCAGCATTTTAGACTACAGCGAGGAGACCCAGTACTTC. The variable domain in full, completed from reference TRBV2 and TRBJ2-5, reads EPEVTQTPSHQVTQMGQEVILRCVPISNHLYFYWYRQILGQKVEFLVSFYNNEISEKSEIFDDQFSVERPDGSNFTLKIRSTKLEDSAMYFCASILDYSEETQYFGPGTRLLVL.

J is TRBJ2-4 and V is TRBV5-1; 7 nucleotides line up with TRBD1. This CDR3 has 13 amino acids. V lost 3 bases, J lost 8 bases, and 5 bases stayed unmatched. The germline CDR1 and CDR2 sequences are SGHRS and YFSETQ. As DNA, the CDR3 is TGCGCCAGCAGCTATGGGACAGATGACATTCAGTACTTC. This gives the protein CASSYGTDDIQYF.

This sequence joins TRBV6-6 and TRBJ2-1; 8 bases match TRBD2. The germline gives CDR1 MNHNY, CDR2 SVGAGI (reference sequence). The CDR3 sequence is 13 residues long. With V trimmed by 8 bases and J by 5 bases, 5 bases remained unmatched. CDR3 sequence (DNA): TGTGCCAGCCGGGTTAGCGGGAACAATGAGCAGTTCTTC. It encodes CASRVSGNNEQFF.

This clone was observed a single time. The chain has TRBV5-1 and TRBJ2-7, with TRBD1 identical over 7 bases. V shed 4 bases, J shed 13 bases, and the junction held 8 bases outside the gene matches. The CDR3 runs to 11 residues. CDR1 is SGHRS and CDR2 is YFSETQ in the germline V gene. The CDR3 bases are TGCGCCAGCAGCCAGGAAGGGGACAGATACTTC. It translates to CASSQEGDRYF.

The J gene is TRBJ1-4, the V gene TRBV6-6, with 7 bases aligning to TRBD1. The CDR3 sequence is 17 residues long. Per the germline V gene, CDR1 is MNHNY and CDR2 is SVGAGI (reference sequence). J gave up 0 bases and V 5 bases, and 9 bases lay outside the gene matches. This chain's CDR3 is CASSHRTGASTNEKLFF. CDR3 DNA sequence: TGTGCCAGCAGTCATAGGACAGGAGCCTCAACTAATGAAAAACTGTTTTTT.